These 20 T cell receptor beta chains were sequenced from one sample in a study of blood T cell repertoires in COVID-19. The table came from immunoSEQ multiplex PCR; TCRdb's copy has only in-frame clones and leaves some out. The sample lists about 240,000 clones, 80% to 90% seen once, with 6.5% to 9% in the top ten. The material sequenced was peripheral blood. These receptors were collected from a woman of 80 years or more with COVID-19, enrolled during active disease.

This CDR3 reads CASAPSGKADTQYF. CDR3 nucleotides: TGTGCCAGCGCCCCTAGCGGTAAGGCAGATACGCAGTATTTT. V is TRBV28 and J is TRBJ2-3; 7 bases are a match to TRBD2. The V gene end was trimmed by 8 bases and the J gene end by 4 bases; junction bases not matched to a gene: 9. CDR1 and CDR2 (germline): MDHEN, SYDVKM. This CDR3 region has 14 residues.

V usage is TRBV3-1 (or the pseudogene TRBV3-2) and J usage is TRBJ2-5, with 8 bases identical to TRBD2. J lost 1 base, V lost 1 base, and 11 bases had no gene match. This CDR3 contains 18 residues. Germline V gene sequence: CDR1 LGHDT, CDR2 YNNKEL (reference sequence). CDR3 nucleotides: TGTGCCAGCAGCCAAGTTCTGTCGGATAGCGGGGCCCAAGAGACCCAGTACTTC. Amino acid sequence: CASSQVLSDSGAQETQYF.

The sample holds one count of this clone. The CDR3 sequence is CASTRTGELFF. CDR3 bases: TGTGCCAGTACACGGACCGGGGAGCTGTTTTTT. The genes are TRBV19 and TRBJ2-2; D call uncertain. The CDR3 is made up of 11 amino acids. Looked up from germline, CDR1 is LNHDA and CDR2 is SQIVND (reference sequence). V dropped 7 bases and J dropped 5 bases, with 5 bases sitting between them. The full variable domain, completed using reference TRBV19 and TRBJ2-2, is DGGITQSPKYLFRKEGQNVTLSCEQNLNHDAMYWYRQDPGQGLRLIYYSQIVNDFQKGDIAEGYSVSREKKESFPLTVTSAQKNPTAFYLCASTRTGELFFGEGSRLTVL.

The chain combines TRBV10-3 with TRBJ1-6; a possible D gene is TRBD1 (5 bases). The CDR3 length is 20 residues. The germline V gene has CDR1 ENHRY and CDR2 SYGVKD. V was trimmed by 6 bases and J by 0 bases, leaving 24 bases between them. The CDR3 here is CAISKSGVQAGSSYNSPLHF. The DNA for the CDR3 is TGTGCCATCAGCAAGTCGGGGGTTCAAGCCGGAAGCTCCTATAATTCACCCCTCCACTTT.

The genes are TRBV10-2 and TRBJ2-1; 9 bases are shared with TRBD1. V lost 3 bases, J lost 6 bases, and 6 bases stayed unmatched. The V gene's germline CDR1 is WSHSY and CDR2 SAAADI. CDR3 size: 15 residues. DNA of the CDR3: TGCGCCAGCAGTGACGGGACAGGGACGGCCAATGAGCAGTTCTTC. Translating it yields CASSDGTGTANEQFF.

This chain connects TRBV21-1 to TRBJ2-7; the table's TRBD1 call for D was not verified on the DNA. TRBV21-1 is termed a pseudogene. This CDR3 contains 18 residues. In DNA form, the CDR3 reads TGTGCCAGCAGGGTGAGGTGCCTAGGGGGTTACGAGACCTACGAGCAGTACTTC. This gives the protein CASRVRCLGGYETYEQYF.

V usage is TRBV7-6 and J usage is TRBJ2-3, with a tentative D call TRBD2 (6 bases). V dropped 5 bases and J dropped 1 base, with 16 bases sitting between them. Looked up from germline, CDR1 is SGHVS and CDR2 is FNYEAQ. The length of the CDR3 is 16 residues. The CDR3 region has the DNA TGTGCCAGCAGCCCCGCGCAGGGCGGGGGCACAGATACGCAGTATTTT. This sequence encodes CASSPAQGGGTDTQYF.

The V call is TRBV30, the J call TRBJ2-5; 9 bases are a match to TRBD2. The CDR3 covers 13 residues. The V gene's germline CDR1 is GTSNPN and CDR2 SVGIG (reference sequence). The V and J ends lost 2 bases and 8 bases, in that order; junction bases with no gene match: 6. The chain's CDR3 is CAWSSGGPRTQYF. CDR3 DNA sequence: TGTGCCTGGAGTAGCGGGGGGCCCAGAACCCAGTACTTC.

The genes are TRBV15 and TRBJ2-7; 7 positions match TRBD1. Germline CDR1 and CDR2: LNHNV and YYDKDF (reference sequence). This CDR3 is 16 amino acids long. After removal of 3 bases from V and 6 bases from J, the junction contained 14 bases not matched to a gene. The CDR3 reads CATSSLDRDKLPEQYF. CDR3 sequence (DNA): TGTGCCACCAGCAGTCTCGACAGGGATAAACTGCCCGAGCAGTACTTC.

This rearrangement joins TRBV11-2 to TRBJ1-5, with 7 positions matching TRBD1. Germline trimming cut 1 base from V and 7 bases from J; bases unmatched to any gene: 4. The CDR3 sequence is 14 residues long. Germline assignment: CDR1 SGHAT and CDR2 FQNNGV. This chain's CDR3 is CASSLGSGGQPQHF. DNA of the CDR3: TGTGCCAGCAGCTTAGGATCAGGGGGGCAGCCCCAGCATTTT.

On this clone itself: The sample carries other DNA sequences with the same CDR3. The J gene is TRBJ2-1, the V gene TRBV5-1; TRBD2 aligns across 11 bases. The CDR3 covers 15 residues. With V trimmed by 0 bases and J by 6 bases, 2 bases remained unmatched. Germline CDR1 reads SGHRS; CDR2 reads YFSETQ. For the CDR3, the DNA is TGCGCCAGCAGCTTGGAACTAGCGGGGGTCAATGAGCAGTTCTTC. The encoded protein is CASSLELAGVNEQFF.

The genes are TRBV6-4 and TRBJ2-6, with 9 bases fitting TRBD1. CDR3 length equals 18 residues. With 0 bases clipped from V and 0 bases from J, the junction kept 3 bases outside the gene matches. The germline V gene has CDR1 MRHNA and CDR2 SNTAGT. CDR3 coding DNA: TGTGCCAGCAGTGACTCGGGACAGGGACCCTCTGGGGCCAACGTCCTGACTTTC. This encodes CASSDSGQGPSGANVLTF.

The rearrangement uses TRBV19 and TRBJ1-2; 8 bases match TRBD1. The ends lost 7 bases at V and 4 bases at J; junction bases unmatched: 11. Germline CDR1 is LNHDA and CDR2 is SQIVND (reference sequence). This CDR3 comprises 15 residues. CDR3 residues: CASTVGQATIYGYTF. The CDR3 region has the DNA TGTGCCAGTACGGTGGGACAGGCGACGATCTATGGCTACACCTTC.

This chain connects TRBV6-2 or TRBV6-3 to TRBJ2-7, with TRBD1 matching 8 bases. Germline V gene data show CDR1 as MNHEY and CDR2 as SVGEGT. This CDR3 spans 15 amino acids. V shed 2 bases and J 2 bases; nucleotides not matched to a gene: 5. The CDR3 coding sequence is TGTGCCAGCAGTTACAAGCACAGGGGGGCCTACGAGCAGTACTTC. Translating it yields CASSYKHRGAYEQYF.

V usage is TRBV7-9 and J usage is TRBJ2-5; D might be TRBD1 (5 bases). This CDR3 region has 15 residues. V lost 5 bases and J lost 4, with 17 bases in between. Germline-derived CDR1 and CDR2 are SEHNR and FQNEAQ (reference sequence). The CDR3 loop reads CASSLSQGRVETQYF. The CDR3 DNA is TGTGCCAGCAGCCTCTCTCAGGGTCGGGTAGAGACCCAGTACTTC.

CDR3 bases: TGCGCCAGCAGCCGTTCAGGAGGTAGCGACGAGCAGTACTTC. This gives the protein CASSRSGGSDEQYF. V gene TRBV5-1 combines with J gene TRBJ2-7, with a possible D match to TRBD2 (5 bases). The CDR3 has 14 amino acids. The germline V gene has CDR1 SGHRS and CDR2 YFSETQ. Deletions cut 4 bases from V and 5 bases from J, with 16 bases between.

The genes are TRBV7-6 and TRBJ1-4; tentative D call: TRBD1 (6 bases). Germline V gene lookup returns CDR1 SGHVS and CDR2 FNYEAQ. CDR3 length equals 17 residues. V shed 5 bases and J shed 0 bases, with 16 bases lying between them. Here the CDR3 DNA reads TGTGCCAGCAGCCGAAGAATACAGGGTACAACTAATGAAAAACTGTTTTTT. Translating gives CASSRRIQGTTNEKLFF.

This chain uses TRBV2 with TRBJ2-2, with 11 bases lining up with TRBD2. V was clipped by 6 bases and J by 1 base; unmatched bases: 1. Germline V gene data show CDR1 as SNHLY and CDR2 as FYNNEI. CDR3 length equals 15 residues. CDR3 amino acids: CASSGLAGNTGELFF. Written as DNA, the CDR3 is TGTGCCAGCAGCGGACTAGCGGGGAACACCGGGGAGCTGTTTTTT.

CDR3 residues: CASTLMDTQYF. In DNA, the CDR3 is TGTGCCAGCACCCTAATGGATACGCAGTATTTT. The chain has TRBV12-3 or TRBV12-4 and TRBJ2-3; no clear D. The CDR3 length is 11 residues. V was shortened by 7 bases and J by 6 bases, with 8 bases between the two germline ends.

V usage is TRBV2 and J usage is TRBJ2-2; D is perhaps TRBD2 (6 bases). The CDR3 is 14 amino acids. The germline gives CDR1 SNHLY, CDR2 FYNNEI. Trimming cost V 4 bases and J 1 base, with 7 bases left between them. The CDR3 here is CASSVEGNTGELFF. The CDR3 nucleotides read TGTGCCAGCAGTGTGGAGGGGAACACCGGGGAGCTGTTTTTT.